This passage covers 32 T cell receptor beta chains from one sample sequenced in a study of identical twins. One entry per CDR3 protein, called by TCRdb with MiXCR from the 5' RACE reads. The data hold roughly 470,000 distinct CDR3 sequences, with roughly an eighth observed a single time. The sample also formed part of further work on yellow fever vaccine responses in identical twins.

Material for sequencing was CD4+ T cells sorted from blood. All receptors derive from a woman aged 18 to 35 in good health.

This clonotype was seen a few times. The chain has TRBV12-3 or TRBV12-4 and TRBJ2-7; 7 bases agree with TRBD2. The CDR3 consists of 14 residues. The junction had 9 bases not matched to a gene; V was cut back by 5 bases and J by 5 bases. In DNA form, the CDR3 reads TGTGCCAGCAGTCCGAGGGAGGGTTTGAACGAGCAGTACTTC. It is translated as CASSPREGLNEQYF.

This clonotype has at least ten counts. The chain links TRBV20-1 to TRBJ2-5, with D maybe TRBD1 (6 bases). Trimming removed 6 bases at V and 0 bases at J, with 8 bases between. The CDR3 runs 12 residues. Looked up from germline, CDR1 is DFQATT and CDR2 is SNEGSKA (reference sequence). As DNA, the CDR3 is TGCAGTGCGGGGACACACCAAGAGACCCAGTACTTC. Amino acid sequence: CSAGTHQETQYF.

This clonotype has more than one count but fewer than ten. The V call is TRBV15, the J call TRBJ1-6, with 8 positions matching TRBD1. The junction had 2 bases not matched to a gene; V was cut back by 0 bases and J by 7 bases. Germline V gene lookup returns CDR1 LNHNV and CDR2 YYDKDF (reference sequence). The CDR3 is 15 amino acids. The CDR3 sequence is CATSREGQVNSPLHF. As DNA, the CDR3 is TGTGCCACCAGCAGAGAGGGACAGGTGAATTCACCCCTCCACTTT.

This clonotype was seen more than once but under ten times. The CDR3 sequence is CASSFWNQGQKNTGELFF. CDR3 coding DNA: TGTGCCAGCAGCTTTTGGAACCAGGGACAAAAAAACACCGGGGAGCTGTTTTTT. This sequence joins TRBV5-5 and TRBJ2-2, with a tentative D call TRBD1 (6 bases). The CDR3 is 18 amino acids. Germline assignment: CDR1 SGHKS and CDR2 YYEKEE (reference sequence). Between the trimmed V and J ends, which lost 2 bases and 2 bases, there was a span of 19 bases.

This sequence joins TRBV20-1 and TRBJ2-5; the D gene could be TRBD1 or TRBD2 (6 bases each). The CDR3 is 15 residues long. With 6 bases removed from V and 9 bases from J, the gap between germline ends came to 26 bases. Germline loops: CDR1 DFQATT, CDR2 SNEGSKA (reference sequence). The CDR3 DNA reads as TGCAGTGCCAAACTAGAGAAACCGGGGGCGAAGGCCCAGTACTTC. Protein product: CSAKLEKPGAKAQYF.

As regards this clonotype: Its ends do not fully match the called genes, so a read error is possible. The genes are TRBV7-2 and TRBJ2-7; 10 nucleotides align to TRBD2. The CDR3 consists of 14 residues. In germline, CDR1 is SGHTA, CDR2 FQGNSA. In DNA, the CDR3 is TGTGCCAGCAACTTAAGGACTAGCGGCTACGAGCAGTACTTC. Encoded protein: CASNLRTSGYEQYF.

This clonotype was detected only a few times. V is TRBV29-1 and J is TRBJ2-3; 7 nucleotides line up with TRBD1. Germline V CDR1 and CDR2: SQVTM, ANQGSEA. The CDR3 is 16 amino acids. The J segment lost 0 bases and the V segment lost 5 bases, leaving 11 bases of the junction unmatched. Here the CDR3 DNA reads TGCAGCGTTCGGGACAGCCTATCTTCTAGCACAGATACGCAGTATTTT. Its translation is CSVRDSLSSSTDTQYF.

The chain has TRBV4-3 and TRBJ2-1; 8 bases are shared with TRBD2. V dropped 3 bases and J dropped 7; count of bases not matched to a gene: 11. The CDR3 length is 16 residues. The germline gives CDR1 LGHNA, CDR2 YSLEER. Written as DNA, the CDR3 is TGCGCCAGCAGCCAGAGGCCAGCGGGAGTTGATAATGAGCAGTTCTTC. Its protein product is CASSQRPAGVDNEQFF.

J is TRBJ2-2 and V is TRBV12-5; D perhaps matches TRBD1 (6 bases). Trimming removed 10 bases from V and 4 bases from J, with 13 bases in between. Germline V gene data show CDR1 as LGHNT and CDR2 as FRNRAP. The CDR3 length is 13 residues. Here the CDR3 reads CAISRGGTGELFF. As DNA, the CDR3 is TGTGCTATTAGCCGAGGGGGCACCGGGGAGCTGTTTTTT. Supplemented by reference TRBV12-5 and TRBJ2-2, the full variable domain reads DARVTQTPRHKVTEMGQEVTMRCQPILGHNTVFWYRQTMMQGLELLAYFRNRAPLDDSGMPKDRFSAEMPDATLATLKIQPSEPRDSAVYFCAISRGGTGELFFGEGSRLTVL.

The chain recombines TRBV5-1 with TRBJ1-1; D not resolved. Germline lookup yields CDR1 SGHRS and CDR2 YFSETQ. Deletions cut 0 bases from V and 0 bases from J, with 6 bases between. The CDR3 consists of 14 residues. This CDR3 is CASSLVSMNTEAFF. The CDR3 DNA follows: TGCGCCAGCAGCTTGGTCAGTATGAACACTGAAGCTTTCTTT.

This clonotype has more than one count but fewer than ten. This chain links TRBV10-2 with TRBJ1-5; D is possibly TRBD1 (5 bases). This CDR3 has 14 amino acids. The V gene lost 4 bases and the J gene lost 2 bases, with 9 bases spanning the gap. Germline V lookup: CDR1 WSHSY, CDR2 SAAADI. This chain's CDR3 is CASSVVGGNQPQHF. For the CDR3, the DNA is TGCGCCAGCAGTGTTGTGGGGGGCAATCAGCCCCAGCATTTT.

The rearrangement joins TRBV6-2 or TRBV6-3 to TRBJ2-1; D remains unclear. The CDR3 contains 13 residues. V was pared by 2 bases and J by 8 bases, with 10 bases between. Germline CDR1 and CDR2: MNHEY and SVGEGT. CDR3 in amino acids: CASSYPYIDEQFF. In DNA, the CDR3 is TGTGCCAGCAGTTACCCATACATCGATGAGCAGTTCTTC.

Only a few counts were recorded for this clonotype. This chain joins TRBV3-1 and TRBJ2-5; TRBD2 matches 9 bases. The CDR3 loop spans 14 amino acids. In germline, CDR1 is LGHDT, CDR2 YNNKEL (reference sequence). The V and J ends lost 6 bases and 5 bases, in that order; junction bases with no gene match: 7. The CDR3: CASRRGLAAETQYF. In DNA form, the CDR3 reads TGTGCCAGCAGACGGGGACTAGCCGCGGAGACCCAGTACTTC.

This rearrangement joins TRBV5-1 to TRBJ2-7; tentatively, D is TRBD2 (5 bases). The length of the CDR3 is 15 residues. Per the germline V gene, CDR1 is SGHRS and CDR2 is YFSETQ. V lost 3 bases and J 0 bases, leaving 13 bases between the germline ends. CDR3 residues: CASSSAVSGSYEQYF. The CDR3 DNA is TGCGCCAGCAGCTCCGCCGTGAGCGGCTCCTACGAGCAGTACTTC.

The J gene is TRBJ2-7, the V gene TRBV9, with D possibly TRBD1 on 5 matching bases. Per the germline V gene, CDR1 is SGDLS and CDR2 is YYNGEE. Between the trimmed V and J ends, which lost 4 bases and 5 bases, there was a span of 16 bases. The CDR3 spans 14 residues. CDR3 DNA: TGTGCCAGCAGCCCACCAGGGAAACGGGACGAGCAGTACTTC. It codes for CASSPPGKRDEQYF.

This clonotype was recorded at least ten times. The J gene is TRBJ2-7, the V gene TRBV5-1; either TRBD1 or TRBD2 may supply D (5 bases each). The germline V gene has CDR1 SGHRS and CDR2 YFSETQ. V lost 0 bases and J lost 7, with 17 bases in between. The length of the CDR3 is 15 residues. The CDR3 is CASSLETVGLGEQYF. The CDR3 bases are TGCGCCAGCAGCTTGGAGACAGTAGGACTGGGAGAGCAGTACTTC.

To note about this clonotype: One junction end does not reproduce the germline sequence, and a read error may be involved. The V gene is TRBV28, the J gene TRBJ1-1; 8 nucleotides line up with TRBD1. The CDR3 contains 17 residues. Germline V lookup: CDR1 MDHEN, CDR2 SYDVKM. The CDR3 region has the DNA TGCGCCAGCAGTGTCTACCAGACAGGGGCGAAGAACACTGAAGCTTTCTTT. The encoded protein is CASSVYQTGAKNTEAFF.

This clonotype was seen a handful of times. The rearrangement links TRBV27 to TRBJ2-1, with 7 bases that match TRBD2. Trimming took 5 bases from V and 8 from J; bases not matched to a gene: 12. The CDR3 runs 15 residues. Germline V gene sequence: CDR1 MNHEY, CDR2 SMNVEV (reference sequence). In nucleotides, the CDR3 is TGTGCCAGCAGTACATACGGGGGGTCCAGAGATGAGCAGTTCTTC. Protein sequence: CASSTYGGSRDEQFF.

The table lists this clonotype with a few counts. V and J are TRBV28 and TRBJ1-2, with 7 bases matching TRBD1. The CDR3 is made up of 15 amino acids. The junction had 10 bases not matched to a gene; V was cut back by 5 bases and J by 4 bases. Germline-derived CDR1 and CDR2 are MDHEN and SYDVKM. CDR3 coding DNA: TGTGCCAGCAGTCCCTTGACAGGGATTGGCTATGGCTACACCTTC. It translates to CASSPLTGIGYGYTF.

The chain uses TRBV5-1 and TRBJ1-1; TRBD1 is a possible D gene (6 bases). V lost 4 bases and J 9 bases, leaving 19 bases between the germline ends. This CDR3 is built from 14 residues. Per the germline V gene, CDR1 is SGHRS and CDR2 is YFSETQ. CDR3 protein: CASSEETGWRKAFF. The CDR3 region has the DNA TGCGCCAGCAGCGAAGAGACAGGTTGGAGAAAAGCTTTCTTT.

The chain carries TRBV6-4 and TRBJ2-3, with D possibly TRBD2 on 7 matching bases. The CDR3 runs to 16 residues. V was shortened by 5 bases and J by 6 bases, with 21 bases between the two germline ends. Germline assignment: CDR1 MRHNA and CDR2 SNTAGT. The CDR3 loop is CASSIRGGGMLDTQYF. As DNA, the CDR3 is TGTGCCAGCAGTATCAGGGGAGGGGGTATGTTGGATACGCAGTATTTT.

The chain recombines TRBV20-1 with TRBJ1-4; D is possibly TRBD1 (5 bases). The CDR3 contains 12 residues. Germline CDR1 reads DFQATT; CDR2 reads SNEGSKA (reference sequence). Deletions cut 4 bases from V and 5 bases from J, with 8 bases between. The CDR3 is CSAISGNEKLFF. As DNA, the CDR3 is TGCAGTGCTATCTCAGGGAATGAAAAACTGTTTTTT.

This clonotype appeared a few times. This chain connects TRBV5-1 to TRBJ2-1; TRBD2 might be the D (7 bases). Trimming removed 1 base from V and 5 bases from J, with 16 bases in between. Germline V gives CDR1 SGHRS, CDR2 YFSETQ. The CDR3 has 16 residues. The CDR3 spells CASSLLGGAKNNEQFF. CDR3 nucleotides: TGCGCCAGCAGCTTGTTGGGGGGGGCCAAAAACAATGAGCAGTTCTTC.

This clonotype was picked up a small number of times. The chain uses TRBV11-2 and TRBJ2-3, with D tentatively TRBD1 (6 bases). The CDR3 length is 15 residues. Germline CDR1 SGHAT, CDR2 FQNNGV. Trimming removed 2 bases at V and 2 bases at J, with 11 bases between. The chain's CDR3 is CASSLSDSNTDTQYF. In nucleotides, the CDR3 is TGTGCCAGCAGCTTATCGGACAGTAACACAGATACGCAGTATTTT. Complete variable domain (other parts from reference TRBV11-2 and TRBJ2-3): EAGVAQSPRYKIIEKRQSVAFWCNPISGHATLYWYQQILGQGPKLLIQFQNNGVVDDSQLPKDRFSAERLKGVDSTLKIQPAKLEDSAVYLCASSLSDSNTDTQYFGPGTRLTVL.

This clonotype occurred a few times. The CDR3 DNA is TGTGCCAGCAGCCAAGTCCGGCTAGCGGAGCAGTTCTTC. Its protein is CASSQVRLAEQFF. The genes are TRBV3-1 and TRBJ2-1; tentatively, D is TRBD2 (6 bases). CDR1 and CDR2 (germline): LGHDT, YNNKEL (reference sequence). The length of the CDR3 is 13 residues. The germline V and J ends were trimmed by 1 base and 10 bases, with 11 bases remaining between them.

This clonotype was recorded many times. This rearrangement joins TRBV29-1 to TRBJ2-5; no clear D gene. The CDR3 length is 11 residues. In germline, CDR1 is SQVTM, CDR2 ANQGSEA. Trimming took off 4 bases at V and 4 bases at J, with 7 bases between the two ends. The CDR3 loop is CSVGEGETQYF. The CDR3 DNA reads as TGCAGCGTTGGGGAAGGAGAGACCCAGTACTTC.

The chain couples TRBV3-1 to TRBJ1-1; D gene ambiguous. Per germline, CDR1 LGHDT and CDR2 YNNKEL (reference sequence). The V gene lost 3 bases and the J gene lost 0 bases, with 11 bases spanning the gap. The CDR3 sequence is 15 residues long. CDR3 sequence reads: CASSHFRTMNTEAFF. The CDR3 coding sequence is TGTGCCAGCAGCCATTTCAGAACCATGAACACTGAAGCTTTCTTT.

This clonotype has a handful of counts. The chain is built from TRBV11-2 and TRBJ2-1; D tentatively fits TRBD1 or TRBD2 (5 bases each). In germline, CDR1 is SGHAT, CDR2 FQNNGV. This CDR3 region has 18 residues. The V end was cut by 4 bases, the J end by 1 base, with 20 bases between. The CDR3 is CASSSQGWGSRSYNEQFF. The CDR3 bases are TGTGCCAGCAGCTCGCAAGGTTGGGGGAGTAGGTCCTACAATGAGCAGTTCTTC.

This clonotype was counted a single time. This may come from a read error, since a much larger clone is one base off. This chain's CDR3 is CASSFSTSGRAVSNEQFF. The CDR3 bases are TGCGCCAGCAGCTTTTCGACTAGCGGGAGGGCAGTGTCCAATGAGCAGTTCTTC. The genes are TRBV5-1 and TRBJ2-1; TRBD2 agrees at 14 bases. Germline CDR1 SGHRS, CDR2 YFSETQ. Losses at the gene ends were 2 bases for V and 6 bases for J; bases not matched to a gene: 10. CDR3 length: 18 amino acids.

V gene TRBV7-9 combines with J gene TRBJ2-1, with a possible D match to TRBD2 (5 bases). V gave up 3 bases and J gave up 3 bases, with 9 bases separating them. In germline, CDR1 is SEHNR, CDR2 FQNEAQ (reference sequence). The CDR3 is 14 amino acids. In DNA, the CDR3 is TGTGCCAGCAGCTTGGCAGACTACTACAATGAGCAGTTCTTC. Translated, it gives CASSLADYYNEQFF.

This clonotype was detected a few times. The chain has TRBV4-3 and TRBJ2-1; D is possibly TRBD2 (6 bases). V was pared by 3 bases and J by 4 bases, with 16 bases between. Germline V gene data show CDR1 as LGHNA and CDR2 as YSLEER. This CDR3 contains 16 residues. Written as DNA, the CDR3 is TGCGCCAGCAGCCATGAAGTAGCCGGGGGATACAATGAGCAGTTCTTC. This sequence encodes CASSHEVAGGYNEQFF.

The rearrangement uses TRBV2 and TRBJ2-6; D is uncertain. Germline V lookup: CDR1 SNHLY, CDR2 FYNNEI. This CDR3 contains 13 residues. Trimming took 6 bases from V and 4 from J, leaving 7 bases between them. CDR3 amino acids: CASRESGANVLTF. CDR3 bases: TGTGCCAGCAGGGAATCGGGGGCCAACGTCCTGACTTTC.